This TCR beta chain was profiled in a study of CD8 T cells in Susac syndrome. After extraction with the RNeasy kit, roughly 0.5 to 1 ug of the RNA was reverse transcribed using random hexamers. One entry per CDR3 protein results from TCRdb running MiXCR on the immunoSEQ multiplex PCR reads. The sample consists of roughly 250,000 distinct CDR3 sequences, 90% to 96% of them appearing once. V shed 6 bases and J 1 base; nucleotides not matched to a gene: 12. The CDR3 runs 16 residues. The germline CDR1 and CDR2 sequences are DFQATT and SNEGSKA (reference sequence). This clonotype was obtained from a human donor with Susac syndrome. The chain couples TRBV20-1 to TRBJ2-1, with 7 bases aligning to TRBD1. Sequences were obtained from CD4+ T cells from PBMCs. CDR3 sequence (DNA): TGCAGTGCGACGCCTACCGGGACAGCATCCTACAATGAGCAGTTCTTC. This gives the protein CSATPTGTASYNEQFF.